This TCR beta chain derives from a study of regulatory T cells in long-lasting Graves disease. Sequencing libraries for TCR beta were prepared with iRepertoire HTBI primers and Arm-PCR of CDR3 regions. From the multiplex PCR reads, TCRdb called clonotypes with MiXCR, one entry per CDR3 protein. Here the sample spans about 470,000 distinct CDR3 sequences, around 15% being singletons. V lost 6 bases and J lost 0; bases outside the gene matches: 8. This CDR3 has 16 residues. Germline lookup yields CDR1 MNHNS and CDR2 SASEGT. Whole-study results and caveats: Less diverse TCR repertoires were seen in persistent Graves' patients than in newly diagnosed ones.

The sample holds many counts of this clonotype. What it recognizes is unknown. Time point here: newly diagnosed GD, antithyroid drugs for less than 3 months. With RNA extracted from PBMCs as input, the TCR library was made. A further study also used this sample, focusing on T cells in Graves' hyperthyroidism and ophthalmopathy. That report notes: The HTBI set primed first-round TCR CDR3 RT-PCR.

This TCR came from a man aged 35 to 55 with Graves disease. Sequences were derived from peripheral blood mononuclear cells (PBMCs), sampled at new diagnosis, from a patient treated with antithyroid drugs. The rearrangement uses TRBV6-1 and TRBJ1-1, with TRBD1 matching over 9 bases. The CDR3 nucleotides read TGTGCCAGCAGGGCCCGGGACAGGGCAATGAACACTGAAGCTTTCTTT. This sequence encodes CASRARDRAMNTEAFF.